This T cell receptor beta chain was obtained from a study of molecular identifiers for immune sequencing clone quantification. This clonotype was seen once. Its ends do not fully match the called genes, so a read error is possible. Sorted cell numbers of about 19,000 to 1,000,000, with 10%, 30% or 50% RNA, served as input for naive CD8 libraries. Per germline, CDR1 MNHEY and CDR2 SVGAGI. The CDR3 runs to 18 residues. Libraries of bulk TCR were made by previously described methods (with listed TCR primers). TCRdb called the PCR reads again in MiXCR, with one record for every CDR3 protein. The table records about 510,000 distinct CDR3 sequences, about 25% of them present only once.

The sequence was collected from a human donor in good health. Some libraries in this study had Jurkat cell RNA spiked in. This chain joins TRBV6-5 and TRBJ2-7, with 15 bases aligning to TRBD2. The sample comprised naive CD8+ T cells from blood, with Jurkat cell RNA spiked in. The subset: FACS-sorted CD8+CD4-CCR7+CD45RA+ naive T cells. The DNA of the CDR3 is TGTGCCAGCACTCATTATTGGGGACTAGCGGGAGGAATGTACGACCAGTACTTC. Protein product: CASTHYWGLAGGMYDQYF.